What follows is one T cell receptor (beta chain) and its context. This clone was seen a few times. This receptor's antigen is unknown. No base-level quality is on record; no much larger clone is a single base apart. Whole blood was collected in K2EDTA tubes by collaborating institutions according to the institutions' own protocols. For TCRbeta analysis, collaborators shipped samples as frozen whole blood, isolated PBMCs, or DNA extracted from either of those sample types. This specimen belongs to a study of blood T cell repertoires in COVID-19 (dated by TCRdb to about 2020). Notes on the research overall: Samples from collaborators originated in the United States, Italy and Spain and spanned both the acute and convalescent phases of COVID-19. The repertoires were made available in a free public database intended to serve as a resource for research on the immune response to SARS-CoV-2. The dataset comprised deeply sampled blood TCRbeta repertoires from subjects exposed to, actively infected with, or recovered from COVID-19. The sample metadata nearly always contained a de-identified subject ID, COVID-19 status, age in years and sex. Where available, HLA class I and class II types were taken from metadata supplied by the sample provider and were not determined by assay-based typing. The material from the prospective study consisted of cDNA or gDNA derived from T cells, B-cell-depleted T cells, or PBMCs. Samples were obtained from the ongoing ImmuneRACE study (first 160 participants) and from 1,254 subjects provided by 6 global collaborators.

CDR3 length: 14 amino acids, cysteine to phenylalanine. The read is trimmed to its CDR3 DNA, 42 bases read in frame from base 1. The germline V gene sets CDR1 to SGHVS and CDR2 to FNYEAQ. V and J lose 5 bases and 3 bases, and a span of 10 bases separates them. TCRbeta CDR3 regions were amplified from genomic DNA by means of the immunoSEQ Assay, a bias-controlled multiplex PCR. The study's own analysis went as follows. The number of nucleated cells in each sample was estimated by amplification of reference gene primers within the assay. To quantify the absolute abundance of each unique TCRbeta CDR3 rearrangement, sequence reads were collapsed and filtered. For each sample, productive Simpson clonality was calculated as the square root of Simpson's diversity index over productive rearrangements. Imported from immuneACCESS, the table was reduced by TCRdb to in-frame sequences with V and J called. These copies leave out some clones; in studies compared against another copy, an unresolved V gene accounts for under half, and the cause of the remainder is not known. V and J calls and clone size follow that table, whereas D and trimming were derived from the DNA. The sample table holds some 45,000 clones, of which around 79% were seen once. Roughly 13% of the sample is in the top ten clones.

Study-level results and caveats: The quantity of clinical and demographic metadata differed by source and by participant and was supplied without curation.

The sequence came from a human donor in a cohort sampled during active COVID-19. Sample: peripheral blood. The rearrangement joined TRBV7-6 to TRBJ1-4; the D gene identity is not certain. CDR3 sequence: CASSQDSSNEKLFF. The DNA reads as follows: TGTGCCAGCAGCCAGGACTCATCTAATGAAAAACTGTTTTTT.